This TCR beta chain was recorded in a study of blood T cell repertoires in COVID-19. Background on the study: There were acute and convalescent COVID-19 samples, and they came from the United States, Italy and Spain.

Original data processing: Scientists estimated how many nucleated cells there were by amplifying reference gene primers. Profiled with immunoSEQ multiplex PCR; TCRdb holds only in-frame clones, not every one. V and J calls and clone size are given by that table; D and trimming were obtained from the DNA. The sample yields fewer than 250,000 clones, around 81% seen once. The V end lost 3 bases, the J end lost 1 base, and 11 bases lay between the germline ends. This CDR3 has 15 amino acids. Germline V gene lookup returns CDR1 SGHRS and CDR2 YFSETQ. The origin of this receptor is a woman aged 50 to 60 with acute COVID-19. The source material was PBMCs or T cells enriched from blood (not recorded which). V gene TRBV5-1 combines with J gene TRBJ2-4; tentative D call: TRBD1 (6 bases). Here the CDR3 DNA reads TGCGCCAGCAGCTGGGGGCCCCGGGCCAAAAACATTCAGTACTTC. Protein: CASSWGPRAKNIQYF.